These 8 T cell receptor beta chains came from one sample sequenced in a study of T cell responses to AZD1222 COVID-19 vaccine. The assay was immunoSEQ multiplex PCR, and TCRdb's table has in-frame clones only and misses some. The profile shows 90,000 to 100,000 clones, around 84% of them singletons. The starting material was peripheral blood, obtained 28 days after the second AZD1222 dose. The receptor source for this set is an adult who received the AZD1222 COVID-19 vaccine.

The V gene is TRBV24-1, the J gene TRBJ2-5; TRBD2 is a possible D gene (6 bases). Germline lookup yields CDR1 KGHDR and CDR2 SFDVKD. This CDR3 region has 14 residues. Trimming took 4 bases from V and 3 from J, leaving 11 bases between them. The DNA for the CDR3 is TGTGCCACCAGTGAGTCCGGGAGAGAAGAGACCCAGTACTTC. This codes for CATSESGREETQYF.

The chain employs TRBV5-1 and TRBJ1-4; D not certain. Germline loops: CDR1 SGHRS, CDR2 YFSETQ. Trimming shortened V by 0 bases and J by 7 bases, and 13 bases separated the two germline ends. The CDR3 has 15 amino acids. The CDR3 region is CASSLEGARSEKLFF. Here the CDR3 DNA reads TGCGCCAGCAGCTTGGAAGGCGCTAGGAGTGAAAAACTGTTTTTT.

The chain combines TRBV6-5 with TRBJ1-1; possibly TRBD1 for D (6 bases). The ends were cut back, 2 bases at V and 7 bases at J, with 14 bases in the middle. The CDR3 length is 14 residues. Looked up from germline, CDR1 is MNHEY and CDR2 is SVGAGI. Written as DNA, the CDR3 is TGTGCCAGCAGTTACAGGGGGGCTCACAGTGAAGCTTTCTTT. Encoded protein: CASSYRGAHSEAFF.

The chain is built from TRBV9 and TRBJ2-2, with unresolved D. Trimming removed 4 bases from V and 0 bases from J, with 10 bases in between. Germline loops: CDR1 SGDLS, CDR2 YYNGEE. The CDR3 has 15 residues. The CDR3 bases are TGTGCCAGCAGCCCCGCGACTGCGAACACCGGGGAGCTGTTTTTT. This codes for CASSPATANTGELFF. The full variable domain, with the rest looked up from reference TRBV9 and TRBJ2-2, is DSGVTQTPKHLITATGQRVTLRCSPRSGDLSVYWYQQSLDQGLQFLIQYYNGEERAKGNILERFSAQQFPDLHSELNLSSLELGDSALYFCASSPATANTGELFFGEGSRLTVL.

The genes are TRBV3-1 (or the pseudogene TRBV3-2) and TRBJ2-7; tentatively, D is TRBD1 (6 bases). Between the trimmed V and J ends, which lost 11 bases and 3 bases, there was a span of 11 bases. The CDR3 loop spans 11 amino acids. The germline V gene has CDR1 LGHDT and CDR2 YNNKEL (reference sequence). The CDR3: CAAGQSYEQYF. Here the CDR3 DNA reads TGTGCCGCTGGACAGAGCTACGAGCAGTACTTC.

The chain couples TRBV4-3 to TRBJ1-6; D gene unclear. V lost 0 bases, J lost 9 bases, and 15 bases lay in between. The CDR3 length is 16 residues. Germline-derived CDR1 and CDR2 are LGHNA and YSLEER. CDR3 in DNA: TGCGCCAGCAGCCAAGAATTCGGGGAATCTGGTTCACCCCTCCACTTT. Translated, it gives CASSQEFGESGSPLHF.

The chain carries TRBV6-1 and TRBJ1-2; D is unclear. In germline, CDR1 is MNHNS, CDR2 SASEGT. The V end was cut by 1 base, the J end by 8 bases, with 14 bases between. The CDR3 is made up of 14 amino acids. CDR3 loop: CASSEDQGLGGYTF. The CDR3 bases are TGTGCCAGCAGTGAAGACCAAGGTCTCGGGGGCTACACCTTC.

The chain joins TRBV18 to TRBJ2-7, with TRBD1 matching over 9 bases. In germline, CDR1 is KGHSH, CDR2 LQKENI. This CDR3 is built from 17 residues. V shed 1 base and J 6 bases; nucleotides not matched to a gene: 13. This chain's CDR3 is CASSPRSPGQGPGEQYF. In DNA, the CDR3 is TGTGCCAGCTCACCACGATCCCCGGGACAGGGACCTGGCGAGCAGTACTTC.